Sequencing of this T cell receptor (beta chain) was carried out in a study of T cells in Graves' hyperthyroidism and ophthalmopathy. Whole-study results and caveats: The model made its ophthalmopathy prediction, and onset followed a median approximately 7 months later.

With a duration under 2 months, the hyperthyroidism was newly diagnosed in patients aged 18 to 65. PBMCs were derived from 9.5 to 10 ml fresh peripheral blood. The CDR3 regions of TCR beta were amplified from RNA transcripts. An initial round of RT-PCR targeting the TCR CDR3 relied on the HTBI primer set. TCRdb reprocessed the multiplex PCR reads via MiXCR and lists one record per CDR3 protein. Altogether 200,000 to 250,000 distinct CDR3 sequences are present, roughly 17% being singletons, with the ten largest covering approximately 50%. Note on this clonotype: Antigen specificity is unknown.

Sequenced input: blood. This TCR derives from a man over 45 with Graves' hyperthyroidism.

This chain's CDR3 is CASSQFRDSSGANVLTF. The DNA for the CDR3 is TGCGCCAGCAGCCAATTCAGGGACTCCTCTGGGGCCAACGTCCTGACTTTC. This chain joins TRBV4-1 and TRBJ2-6; maybe TRBD2 (6 bases). Germline CDR1 and CDR2: MGHRA and YSYEKL. Trimming cost V 2 bases and J 0 bases, with 11 bases left between them. This CDR3 has 17 amino acids.